A selection of T cell receptor beta chains follows, all from one sample in a study of T cell repertoires in cytomegalovirus infection. Antigen specificity for these receptors is unknown. One entry per CDR3 protein results from TCRdb running MiXCR on the reads. The sample has 60,000 to 85,000 distinct CDR3 sequences; around 21% are singletons. The sequenced material came from PBMCs, sequenced either directly or after in vitro stimulation (not recorded which). The source is a human donor in good health (CMV status not recorded). Some clones in this sample may be carry-over from other donors' samples. Both conserved end residues are part of each CDR3. Fields, in order: J gene, clone size, D gene, V gene, CDR3 DNA, CDR3 protein. The D gene is left open where the match is weak. The size entry is marked missing in some rows and otherwise reads once, few, many or a size class.

>TRBJ1-2|once|-|TRBV5-4
TGTGCCAGCAGCTTGGGGGCGGGCAGGGCCTATGGCTACACCTTC
CASSLGAGRAYGYTF
>TRBJ2-5|few|-|TRBV29-1
TGCAGCGTTGTAGGAGGTTTATCAGAGACCCAGTACTTC
CSVVGGLSETQYF
>TRBJ1-5|few|TRBD1|TRBV6-5
TGTGCCAGCAGCCGCCGATTCGGACAGGGGAAAGGACAGCCCCAGCATTTT
CASSRRFGQGKGQPQHF
>TRBJ2-3|-|TRBD2|TRBV7-2
TGTGCCAGCAGCCATCTTCTACTAGCGGGAGCCCGAACAGATACGCAGTATTTT
CASSHLLLAGARTDTQYF
>TRBJ2-3|-|TRBD2|TRBV14
TGTGCCAGCAGCCCTTGGATACTAGCGGGCACAGATACGCAGTATTTT
CASSPWILAGTDTQYF
>TRBJ2-5|many|TRBD1|TRBV7-2
TGTGCCAGCAGCTCGGGACAGGGGGGGACGGAGACCCAGTACTTC
CASSSGQGGTETQYF
>TRBJ2-1|many|TRBD2|TRBV11-2
TGTGCCAGCAGCTCGGAGATTAGAAGACTAGCGGGATCGGATGAGCAGTTCTTC
CASSSEIRRLAGSDEQFF
>TRBJ1-2|few|-|TRBV4-1
TGCGCCAGCAGCCAAGATAGCGAGGAGAACTATGGCTACACCTTC
CASSQDSEENYGYTF
>TRBJ2-2|many|-|TRBV7-2
TGTGCCAGCAGCTCTAGGGGCAACACCGGGGAGCTGTTTTTT
CASSSRGNTGELFF
>TRBJ2-3|few|-|TRBV2
TGTGCCAGCAGCGCCGCCGGGATCTCTAGCACAGATACGCAGTATTTT
CASSAAGISSTDTQYF
>TRBJ2-7|few|TRBD2|TRBV27
TGTGCCAGCAGTTTAGGCCGGGGGGGGACCTACGAGCAGTACTTC
CASSLGRGGTYEQYF
>TRBJ1-1|-|TRBD1|TRBV20-1
TGCAGTGCAAAAAAGACAGGGCGGAGCAGACTGCCCCTTGAAGCTTTCTTT
CSAKKTGRSRLPLEAFF
>TRBJ2-1|few|TRBD2|TRBV6-2/TRBV6-3
TGTGCCAGCAGTTACTCGAGAATGTGGGGACTAGCGGGAGGGCGGCACTACAATGAGCAGTTCTTC
CASSYSRMWGLAGGRHYNEQFF
>TRBJ1-5|-|-|TRBV12-3/TRBV12-4
TGTGCCAGCACCTGGGGGGACCGGCGTAGCAATCAGCCCCAGCATTTT
CASTWGDRRSNQPQHF
>TRBJ2-7|few|TRBD1|TRBV6-2/TRBV6-3
TGTGCCAGCAGTGACAGGGACTACGAGCAGTACTTC
CASSDRDYEQYF
>TRBJ1-4|-|-|TRBV29-1
TGCAGCGTCCGGGACGGGGGCGATCGACTGTTTTTT
CSVRDGGDRLFF
>TRBJ2-3|-|-|TRBV5-6
TGTGCCAGCAGCTTGGGACAGGTGTCAGATACGCAGTATTTT
CASSLGQVSDTQYF
>TRBJ2-1|few|-|TRBV6-6
TGTGCCAGCAGCCCCGGACTGTTCGATTCGGGGGAGCAGTTCTTC
CASSPGLFDSGEQFF
>TRBJ1-1|-|-|TRBV5-6
TGTGCCAGCAGCTTGGACGTACAGGGTGAAGCTTTCTTT
CASSLDVQGEAFF
>TRBJ2-2|-|TRBD2|TRBV5-1
TGCGCCAGCAGTTCGAGAGCGGGAGACACCGGGGAGCTGTTTTTT
CASSSRAGDTGELFF
>TRBJ1-3|-|-|TRBV12-3/TRBV12-4
TGTGCCAGCAGTTTTCAGCGACAGTTTGGAAACACCATATATTTT
CASSFQRQFGNTIYF
>TRBJ1-3|many|-|TRBV11-2
TGTGCCAGCAGCCCCGAGGGGGTTTCTGGAAACACCATATATTTT
CASSPEGVSGNTIYF
>TRBJ1-1|-|TRBD1|TRBV28
TGTGCCAGCCGGTACCCCCTACAGGGGAGTACTGAAGCTTTCTTT
CASRYPLQGSTEAFF
>TRBJ2-2|few|TRBD2|TRBV12-3/TRBV12-4
TGTGCCAGCATCTTTAGCGGGACCGGGGAGCTGTTTTTT
CASIFSGTGELFF
>TRBJ2-1|many|TRBD2|TRBV7-6
TGTGCCAGCAGCCCCGGGACTAGCAGTGAGCAGTTCTTC
CASSPGTSSEQFF
>TRBJ2-3|many|-|TRBV7-3
TGTGCCAGCAGCCTCGGTGGGAGGTTCACAGATACGCAGTATTTT
CASSLGGRFTDTQYF
>TRBJ1-6|-|-|TRBV11-2
TGTGCCAGCAGCTTGGGTTACTATAATTCACCCCTCCACTTT
CASSLGYYNSPLHF
>TRBJ2-3|few|TRBD2|TRBV15
TGTGCCACCAGCAGACGCGGGACTAGCGCTATCACAGATACGCAGTATTTT
CATSRRGTSAITDTQYF
>TRBJ1-6|-|-|TRBV12-5
TGTGCTAGTGGTTTGGACAGCTATAATTCACCCCTCCACTTT
CASGLDSYNSPLHF
>TRBJ2-6|many|TRBD2|TRBV7-2
TGTGCCAGCAGCCCGCCAATCCCGGGACTAGTCGTCTCTGGGGCCAACGTCCTGACTTTC
CASSPPIPGLVVSGANVLTF
>TRBJ1-2|-|TRBD1|TRBV12-3/TRBV12-4
TGTGCCAGCAGTTCCCGACAGGGAACCTACAATGGCTACACCTTC
CASSSRQGTYNGYTF